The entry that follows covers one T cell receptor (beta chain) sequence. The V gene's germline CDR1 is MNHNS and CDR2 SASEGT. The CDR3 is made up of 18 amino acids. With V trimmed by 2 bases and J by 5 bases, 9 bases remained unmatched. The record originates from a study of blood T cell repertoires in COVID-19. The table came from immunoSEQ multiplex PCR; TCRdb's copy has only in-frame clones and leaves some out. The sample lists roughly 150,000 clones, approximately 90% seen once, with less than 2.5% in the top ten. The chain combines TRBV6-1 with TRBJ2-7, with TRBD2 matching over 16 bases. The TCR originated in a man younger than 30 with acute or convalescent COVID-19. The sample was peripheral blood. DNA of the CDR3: TGTGCCAGCAGTGAACCCCCGGCGGGACTAGCGGGAGGGAACGAGCAGTACTTC. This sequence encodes CASSEPPAGLAGGNEQYF.